This entry concerns a single TCR beta chain. Antigen: not known. A read error may account for a junction end that differs from germline. TCRdb itself ran the PCR reads through MiXCR, one entry per CDR3 protein. This repertoire shows 40,000 to 45,000 distinct CDR3 sequences, about a fifth found once; its top ten account for 0.9% to 1.2%. There are 14 residues in the CDR3. Germline-derived CDR1 and CDR2 are MNHEY and SMNVEV (reference sequence). The source of the sample is a study of molecular identifiers for immune sequencing clone quantification. Notes on the study in general: Clones exceeding 20 RNA copies carried over 97% of effector molecules but under 1% of naive-cell molecules.

The J gene is TRBJ1-1, the V gene TRBV27; the match to TRBD1 covers 7 bases. The source is a human donor in good health. Some libraries in this study had Jurkat cell RNA spiked in. The sequenced sample consisted of naive CD8+ T cells from blood, with Jurkat cell RNA spiked in. The sample's subset: FACS-sorted CD8+CD4-CCR7+CD45RA+ naive T cells. The CDR3 region has the DNA TGTGCCGGCAGTCCGGGGACAGCGAACACTGAAGCTTTCTTT. It encodes CAGSPGTANTEAFF.